What follows describes a single T cell receptor beta chain. TCRdb's copy holds only in-frame clones and misses some; the assay was immunoSEQ multiplex PCR. The data show roughly 2.1 million clones, about 93% seen once. The V end was cut by 0 bases, the J end by 4 bases, with 9 bases between. CDR1 and CDR2 (germline): PRHDT, FYEKMQ (reference sequence). The CDR3 is 14 amino acids. CD45RO-negative CD8 cells positively selected for CCR7 made up the naive population, which excluded terminally differentiated effector memory CD45RA+ cells. This sample stems from a study of shared clonotypes between healthy human individuals.

The TCR was taken from a young man in good health. Some clones in this sample may be carry-over from other donors' samples. The sample was naive CD8+ T cells from PBMCs. The chain carries TRBV13 and TRBJ1-1; D may be TRBD1 (6 bases). CDR3 DNA: TGTGCCAGCAGCTTAGGGGACAGATCCACTGAAGCTTTCTTT. It translates to CASSLGDRSTEAFF.